This TCR beta chain was sequenced in a study of cytomegalovirus exposure and HLA in healthy donors. Study-wide findings and caveats: TRBV6-2, TRBV6-3 and some other V segments were excluded as indistinguishable. Later on, a genetic analysis was performed. It linked a missense variant in DCLRE1C with V- and J-gene trimming of TCR beta.

Use of 60 Vbeta and 13 Jbeta primers characterized the PCR. Sequenced by immunoSEQ multiplex PCR; TCRdb stores in-frame clones only, minus some. This table holds about 120,000 clones, roughly four fifths found once. As concerns this clone: The antigen remains undetermined.

The CDR3 has 15 residues. After removal of 2 bases from V and 9 bases from J, the junction contained 7 bases not matched to a gene. Germline CDR1 reads LNHDA; CDR2 reads SQIVND (reference sequence). The TCR sequence derives from a woman aged 25 to 45 in good health and CMV-seropositive. Material: PBMCs. The chain employs TRBV19 and TRBJ2-1, with 10 bases matching TRBD1. The CDR3 DNA reads as TGTGCCAGTAGTATAAGGGACAGGGGTGACGCTGAGCAGTTCTTC. It encodes CASSIRDRGDAEQFF.